The sequence of this TCR beta chain was determined in a study of shared T cell receptors in the human thymus. This clone was seen only a few times. There are 13 residues in the CDR3. Germline CDR1 and CDR2: SGHKS and YYEKEE (reference sequence). V dropped 4 bases and J dropped 5; count of bases not matched to a gene: 2. Generated by immunoSEQ multiplex PCR, the TCRdb table keeps only in-frame clones and is missing some. Among about 730,000 clones, 70% to 90% were seen once, and the ten largest hold roughly 0.01%. This sample also appeared in a second study, on human thymus T cells. That source reports: The sample donors, healthy Finnish infants, were having corrective surgery for congenital heart defects. During corrective heart surgery, resections were taken, and the thymus tissue came from them. Thymic and blood repertoires appeared to carry a bias in their V and J gene usage. There were highly overlapping thymic repertoires among unrelated individuals, as related research reported.

The sequencing input was thymocytes. The receptor was derived from a girl less than two years old with a congenital heart defect. V and J are TRBV5-5 and TRBJ2-7; 11 nucleotides match TRBD1. CDR3 DNA: TGTGCCAGCAGCCAGGGACAGGGGGACGAGCAGTACTTC. It is translated as CASSQGQGDEQYF.